These 21 T cell receptor beta chains were sequenced from one sample in a study of shared clonotypes between healthy human individuals. Method: immunoSEQ multiplex PCR; TCRdb's copy keeps in-frame clones and lacks some. The sample carries 2 million to 2.5 million clones, approximately 95% recorded once. The material sequenced was naive CD4+ T cells sorted from blood. Subset defined: CD45RA+ positively selected. These receptors were taken from a man between 18 and 35 years old in good health.

This clone was recorded once. V and J are TRBV27 and TRBJ2-7; TRBD2 aligns across 9 bases. Germline CDR1 MNHEY, CDR2 SMNVEV (reference sequence). With V trimmed by 6 bases and J by 2 bases, 8 bases remained unmatched. This CDR3 spans 15 amino acids. The CDR3 here is CASSYLSGGPYEQYF. For the CDR3, the DNA is TGTGCCAGCAGCTACCTTAGCGGGGGACCCTACGAGCAGTACTTC.

V and J are TRBV6-5 and TRBJ1-5; D possibly corresponds to TRBD1 (5 bases). CDR3 length: 16 amino acids. Germline CDR1 is MNHEY and CDR2 is SVGAGI. Trimming shortened V by 0 bases and J by 2 bases, and 11 bases separated the two germline ends. CDR3 sequence (DNA): TGTGCCAGCAGTTACTCGGGGGTAAGGGGCAATCAGCCCCAGCATTTT. Its translation is CASSYSGVRGNQPQHF.

On this clone itself: Sequence at one end of the junction differs from germline and may be a read error. The chain links TRBV12-5 to TRBJ2-7; D is perhaps TRBD1 or TRBD2 (5 bases each). The CDR3 extends over 13 amino acids. Germline CDR1 LGHNT, CDR2 FRNRAP. The CDR3 DNA follows: TGTGCTAGTGGTTTGTGGGGTGGGACGGACATATATTTC. Encoded protein: CASGLWGGTDIYF. Full variable domain (missing parts from reference TRBV12-5 and TRBJ2-7): DARVTQTPRHKVTEMGQEVTMRCQPILGHNTVFWYRQTMMQGLELLAYFRNRAPLDDSGMPKDRFSAEMPDATLATLKIQPSEPRDSAVYFCASGLWGGTDIYFGPGTRLTVT.

The table lists this clone with a count of one. The V gene is TRBV9, the J gene TRBJ2-2; D is perhaps TRBD2 (5 bases). The CDR3 covers 12 residues. Looked up from germline, CDR1 is SGDLS and CDR2 is YYNGEE. The CDR3 nucleotides are TGTCCGGCGGGTATGAACACCGGGGAGCTGTTTTTT. As protein: CPAGMNTGELFF.

As concerns this clone: Different DNA sequences within this sample yield the same CDR3. The chain uses TRBV18 and TRBJ1-2; D is unclear. Trimming stripped 3 bases from V and 0 bases from J, with 5 bases between. Germline V CDR1 and CDR2: KGHSH, LQKENI. The CDR3 has 13 amino acids. CDR3 DNA: TGTGCCAGCTCACCCGGGTCTAACTATGGCTACACCTTC. Its protein product is CASSPGSNYGYTF.

The chain combines TRBV9 with TRBJ1-1; D is uncertain. This CDR3 spans 15 amino acids. CDR1 is SGDLS, CDR2 YYNGEE, per germline. V gave up 1 base and J gave up 0 bases, with 10 bases separating them. CDR3 residues: CASSVSSGLNTEAFF. The CDR3 nucleotides read TGTGCCAGCAGCGTAAGCTCTGGGTTGAACACTGAAGCTTTCTTT.

The gene calls are TRBV18 and TRBJ2-4; no firm D call. The CDR3 spans 14 residues. V lost 6 bases to trimming and J lost 0 bases, with 9 bases between them. Germline values: CDR1 KGHSH, CDR2 LQKENI. The CDR3 here is CASSPDLAKNIQYF. The CDR3, as DNA: TGTGCCAGCTCGCCTGACCTAGCCAAAAACATTCAGTACTTC.

The chain recombines TRBV4-1 with TRBJ2-1; TRBD2 agrees at 7 bases. Germline CDR1 reads MGHRA; CDR2 reads YSYEKL. V lost 3 bases to trimming and J lost 8 bases; unmatched junction nucleotides: 10. The CDR3 is 15 residues long. As DNA, the CDR3 is TGCGCCAGCAGCCAGAGGACTAGTTTTGTGGATGAGCAGTTCTTC. Translating gives CASSQRTSFVDEQFF.

V is TRBV25-1 and J is TRBJ2-7; 7 bases map to TRBD1. Germline CDR1 and CDR2: MGHDK and SYGVNS. V was pared by 6 bases and J by 6 bases, with 14 bases of the junction left unmatched. The CDR3 is 15 amino acids. The CDR3 loop reads CASRESGQLLREQYF. CDR3 DNA: TGTGCCAGCAGGGAGTCGGGACAGCTCCTTCGCGAGCAGTACTTC.

J is TRBJ2-7 and V is TRBV9; D perhaps matches TRBD2 (7 bases). Trimming cost V 4 bases and J 2 bases, with 10 bases left between them. CDR1 is SGDLS, CDR2 YYNGEE, per germline. The CDR3 is 13 amino acids. Here the CDR3 DNA reads TGTGCCAGCAGCAGAGGGGGGGCCTACGAGCAGTACTTC. Translating it yields CASSRGGAYEQYF.

The chain has TRBV6-5 and TRBJ2-5; D possibly corresponds to TRBD2 (5 bases). V lost 8 bases and J 5 bases, leaving 15 bases between the germline ends. The CDR3 is 13 amino acids. The germline V gene encodes CDR1 MNHEY and CDR2 SVGAGI. CDR3 in DNA: TGTGCCAGCCACCGAGGGAACGGGGAGACCCAGTACTTC. Encoded protein: CASHRGNGETQYF.

The chain couples TRBV11-2 to TRBJ1-5, with unresolved D. The length of the CDR3 is 15 residues. Germline assignment: CDR1 SGHAT and CDR2 FQNNGV. V gave up 5 bases and J gave up 11 bases, with 22 bases separating them. For the CDR3, the DNA is TGTGCCAGCAGCCTGGACGGTTACGAAGCATCAACCCAGCATTTT. Its translation is CASSLDGYEASTQHF.

V is TRBV6-6 and J is TRBJ1-3; the D gene is possibly TRBD1 (5 bases). Between the trimmed V and J ends, which lost 11 bases and 0 bases, there was a span of 14 bases. The germline V gene encodes CDR1 MNHNY and CDR2 SVGAGI (reference sequence). This CDR3 has 14 residues. This CDR3 is CAEGDGGSGNTIYF. CDR3 sequence (DNA): TGTGCCGAGGGCGATGGGGGCTCTGGAAACACCATATATTTT.

The chain couples TRBV13 to TRBJ1-1, with D perhaps matching TRBD1 (6 bases). V lost 0 bases, J lost 1 base, and 12 bases lay in between. The CDR3 totals 16 residues. Germline CDR1 reads PRHDT; CDR2 reads FYEKMQ (reference sequence). CDR3 residues: CASSLGGLRGNTEAFF. For the CDR3, the DNA is TGTGCCAGCAGCTTAGGGGGACTCAGGGGGAACACTGAAGCTTTCTTT.

The chain recombines TRBV13 with TRBJ2-7; TRBD2 matches at 9 bases. CDR3 size: 15 residues. Losses at the gene ends were 3 bases for V and 0 bases for J; bases not matched to a gene: 3. Per the germline V gene, CDR1 is PRHDT and CDR2 is FYEKMQ (reference sequence). The DNA of the CDR3 is TGTGCCAGCAGCTTGGTGCGGGAGGGCTCCTACGAGCAGTACTTC. This translates into CASSLVREGSYEQYF.

V and J are TRBV9 and TRBJ1-3; D may be TRBD1 (6 bases). The V gene lost 2 bases and the J gene lost 1 base, with 10 bases spanning the gap. CDR3 length: 15 amino acids. Germline V gene sequence: CDR1 SGDLS, CDR2 YYNGEE. CDR3 sequence reads: CASSVDRYSGNTIYF. The CDR3 DNA reads TGTGCCAGCAGCGTCGACAGGTATTCTGGAAACACCATATATTTT.

The sample holds a few counts of this clone. CDR3 sequence: CASSTRGLEQYF. For the CDR3, the DNA is TGTGCCAGTAGCACACGGGGGCTCGAGCAGTACTTC. V gene TRBV19 combines with J gene TRBJ2-7; D is tentatively TRBD1 or TRBD2 (6 bases each). Germline CDR1 and CDR2: LNHDA and SQIVND (reference sequence). The CDR3 is 12 amino acids. V dropped 6 bases and J dropped 6 bases, with 12 bases sitting between them.

CDR3 amino acids: CASRRVEGASGNTIYF. The CDR3 bases are TGTGCCAGCAGACGCGTCGAGGGAGCATCTGGAAACACCATATATTTT. V gene TRBV11-2 combines with J gene TRBJ1-3; D not certain. This CDR3 contains 16 residues. Germline loops: CDR1 SGHAT, CDR2 FQNNGV. Trimming left V 6 bases short and J 1 base short, with 16 bases between.

This chain connects TRBV9 to TRBJ2-3, with 12 bases fitting TRBD2. CDR1 SGDLS and CDR2 YYNGEE come from the germline V gene. The ends lost 0 bases at V and 5 bases at J; junction bases unmatched: 4. The CDR3 runs to 16 residues. DNA of the CDR3: TGTGCCAGCAGCGTAGCTAGCGGGGGGGAGGGAGATACGCAGTATTTT. Its protein product is CASSVASGGEGDTQYF.

The chain employs TRBV11-2 and TRBJ2-2; 9 positions match TRBD2. Germline V gene lookup returns CDR1 SGHAT and CDR2 FQNNGV. This CDR3 spans 15 amino acids. V was clipped by 2 bases and J by 4 bases; unmatched bases: 2. The CDR3, as DNA: TGTGCCAGCAGCTTACGGCGGGAGGGCACCGGGGAGCTGTTTTTT. Translation: CASSLRREGTGELFF.

The gene calls are TRBV27 and TRBJ1-3, with a weak D call TRBD1 (5 bases). Germline V lookup: CDR1 MNHEY, CDR2 SMNVEV (reference sequence). V gave up 2 bases and J gave up 4 bases, with 12 bases separating them. The CDR3 loop spans 15 amino acids. CDR3: CASSLARARGNTIYF. CDR3 bases: TGTGCCAGCAGTTTAGCCAGGGCTAGGGGAAACACCATATATTTT.